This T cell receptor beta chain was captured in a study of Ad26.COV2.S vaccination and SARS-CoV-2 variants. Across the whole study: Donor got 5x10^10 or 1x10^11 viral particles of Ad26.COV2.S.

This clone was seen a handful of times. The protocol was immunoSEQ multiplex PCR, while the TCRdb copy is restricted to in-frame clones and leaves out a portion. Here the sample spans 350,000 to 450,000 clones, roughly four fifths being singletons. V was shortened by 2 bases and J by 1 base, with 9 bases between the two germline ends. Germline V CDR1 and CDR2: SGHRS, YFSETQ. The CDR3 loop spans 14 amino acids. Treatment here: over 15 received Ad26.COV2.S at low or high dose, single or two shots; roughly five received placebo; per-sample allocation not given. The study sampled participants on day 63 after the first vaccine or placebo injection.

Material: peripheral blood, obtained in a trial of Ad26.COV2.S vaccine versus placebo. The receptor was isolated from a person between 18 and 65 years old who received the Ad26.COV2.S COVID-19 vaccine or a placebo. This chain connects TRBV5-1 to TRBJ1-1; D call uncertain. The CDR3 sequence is CASSLRMENTEAFF. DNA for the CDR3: TGCGCCAGCAGCTTAAGGATGGAGAACACTGAAGCTTTCTTT.